This entry lists 18 T cell receptor beta chains sequenced from one sample in a study of T cells after yellow fever vaccination. MiXCR, applied by TCRdb to the 5' RACE reads, yields one record per CDR3 protein. Of approximately 250,000 distinct CDR3 sequences listed, roughly 5% are singletons. This specimen was CD4+ T cells sorted from PBMCs, taken on the day of the yellow fever booster vaccination. The receptors here all came from a man younger than 35 who received the YFV17D yellow fever vaccine.

This clonotype was counted ten times or more. The rearrangement joins TRBV11-1 to TRBJ2-2; TRBD2 is a possible D gene (6 bases). Per germline, CDR1 SGHAT and CDR2 FQDESV (reference sequence). The CDR3 extends over 14 amino acids. V dropped 6 bases and J dropped 1 base, with 9 bases sitting between them. The CDR3 is CASRQAGNTGELFF. CDR3 nucleotides: TGTGCCAGCAGACAAGCGGGGAACACCGGGGAGCTGTTTTTT. The full variable domain, completed using reference TRBV11-1 and TRBJ2-2, is EAEVAQSPRYKITEKSQAVAFWCDPISGHATLYWYRQILGQGPELLVQFQDESVVDDSQLPKDRFSAERLKGVDSTLKIQPAELGDSAMYLCASRQAGNTGELFFGEGSRLTVL.

The J gene is TRBJ1-1, the V gene TRBV12-3 or TRBV12-4; weak D call: TRBD1 (6 bases). CDR3 length: 12 amino acids. The V and J ends lost 6 bases and 7 bases respectively, with 12 bases between them. CDR3: CASRLDSREAFF. The DNA of the CDR3 is TGTGCCAGCAGGCTGGACAGCCGTGAAGCTTTCTTT.

This clonotype appeared many times. The chain uses TRBV7-2 and TRBJ2-3, with D hard to call. CDR3 length: 12 amino acids. The germline V and J ends were trimmed by 11 bases and 1 base, with 10 bases remaining between them. The germline gives CDR1 SGHTA, CDR2 FQGNSA. The CDR3 spells CAVASGTDTQYF. The CDR3, as DNA: TGTGCCGTAGCCTCGGGCACAGATACGCAGTATTTT.

This clonotype was seen a few times. The V call is TRBV9, the J call TRBJ2-5; TRBD1 matches at 8 bases. From germline, CDR1 is SGDLS and CDR2 YYNGEE. With 2 bases clipped from V and 5 bases from J, the junction kept 8 bases outside the gene matches. This CDR3 spans 15 amino acids. The CDR3 DNA is TGTGCCAGCAGCGTTGGGGTGACAGGGGTGGAGACCCAGTACTTC. Protein: CASSVGVTGVETQYF.

This clonotype was picked up many times. The CDR3 sequence is CASSIGLNTEAFF. The CDR3 region has the DNA TGTGCCAGCTCAATCGGACTGAACACTGAAGCTTTCTTT. V gene TRBV2 combines with J gene TRBJ1-1, with D uncertain. Per germline, CDR1 SNHLY and CDR2 FYNNEI. The CDR3 spans 13 residues. V shed 8 bases and J shed 0 bases, with 10 bases lying between them.

This clonotype has just a few counts. The rearrangement links TRBV24-1 to TRBJ2-3; D gene unclear. V was pared by 3 bases and J by 2 bases, with 5 bases between. This CDR3 is 13 amino acids long. CDR1 KGHDR and CDR2 SFDVKD come from the germline V gene. Written as DNA, the CDR3 is TGTGCCACCAGTGATCCCTACACAGATACGCAGTATTTT. Translating gives CATSDPYTDTQYF.

The gene calls are TRBV5-1 and TRBJ2-2, with D uncertain. This CDR3 comprises 14 residues. Trimming pared 0 bases from V and 4 bases from J, leaving 7 bases between. In germline, CDR1 is SGHRS, CDR2 YFSETQ. This chain's CDR3 is CASSLGQSTGELFF. CDR3 bases: TGCGCCAGCAGCTTGGGTCAGAGCACCGGGGAGCTGTTTTTT.

In this sample, this clonotype turned up many times. The chain joins TRBV20-1 to TRBJ2-1, with TRBD2 identical over 10 bases. Germline assignment: CDR1 DFQATT and CDR2 SNEGSKA (reference sequence). V was pared by 3 bases and J by 7 bases, with 12 bases of the junction left unmatched. This CDR3 has 16 residues. CDR3 protein: CSARPLLAGVTNEQFF. CDR3 sequence (DNA): TGCAGTGCTAGGCCCCTCCTAGCGGGGGTGACAAATGAGCAGTTCTTC.

This clonotype appeared many times. V and J are TRBV11-2 and TRBJ2-3; 7 bases are shared with TRBD2. From germline, CDR1 is SGHAT and CDR2 FQNNGV. CDR3 size: 16 residues. Losses at the gene ends were 2 bases for V and 4 bases for J; bases not matched to a gene: 9. CDR3 nucleotide sequence: TGTGCCAGCAGCTTACTGGGGGGGTGGATGGCAGATACGCAGTATTTT. Translated, it gives CASSLLGGWMADTQYF.

This clonotype has more than one count but fewer than ten. The chain is built from TRBV2 and TRBJ2-3; 8 bases map to TRBD1. Looked up from germline, CDR1 is SNHLY and CDR2 is FYNNEI. With V trimmed by 5 bases and J by 4 bases, 8 bases remained unmatched. The CDR3 is 15 amino acids. As DNA, the CDR3 is TGTGCCAGCAGTCCCGCGACAGGGGTGGCAGATACGCAGTATTTT. Translated: CASSPATGVADTQYF.

This clonotype has a count of ten or more. The chain has TRBV7-8 and TRBJ1-6; D uncertain. V lost 0 bases and J lost 7, with 10 bases in between. From germline, CDR1 is SGHVS and CDR2 FQNEAQ. The length of the CDR3 is 15 residues. Here the CDR3 DNA reads TGTGCCAGCAGCTTAGCCAGGCCCCCGAATTCACCCCTCCACTTT. Amino acids: CASSLARPPNSPLHF.

This clonotype was seen repeatedly, ten times or more. The chain links TRBV6-1 to TRBJ1-5; TRBD1 matches at 8 bases. Germline CDR1 and CDR2: MNHNS and SASEGT. The CDR3 extends over 16 amino acids. Losses at the gene ends were 6 bases for V and 5 bases for J; bases not matched to a gene: 12. The CDR3 sequence: CASRNGQGLVYQPQHF. In DNA form, the CDR3 reads TGTGCCAGCAGAAACGGACAGGGACTAGTTTATCAGCCCCAGCATTTT.

The chain recombines TRBV5-1 with TRBJ2-1; D not certain. Germline CDR1 SGHRS, CDR2 YFSETQ. This CDR3 has 15 residues. The V and J ends lost 4 bases and 5 bases respectively, with 16 bases between them. CDR3: CASSPNGPPNNEQFF. CDR3 coding DNA: TGCGCCAGCAGCCCAAATGGCCCCCCGAACAATGAGCAGTTCTTC.

This clonotype was seen a few times. The chain joins TRBV5-1 to TRBJ1-1; D ambiguous. V lost 2 bases and J 5 bases, leaving 7 bases between the germline ends. Germline-derived CDR1 and CDR2 are SGHRS and YFSETQ. The CDR3 loop spans 12 amino acids. The CDR3: CASSFEGTEAFF. The CDR3 DNA reads as TGCGCCAGCAGCTTCGAAGGGACTGAAGCTTTCTTT. Together with reference TRBV5-1 and TRBJ1-1, the CDR3 gives the full variable domain: KAGVTQTPRYLIKTRGQQVTLSCSPISGHRSVSWYQQTPGQGLQFLFEYFSETQRNKGNFPGRFSGRQFSNSRSEMNVSTLELGDSALYLCASSFEGTEAFFGQGTRLTVV.

The rearrangement links TRBV15 to TRBJ2-7, with 8 bases that match TRBD1. Losses at the gene ends were 0 bases for V and 4 bases for J; bases not matched to a gene: 5. The CDR3 length is 15 residues. The V gene's germline CDR1 is LNHNV and CDR2 YYDKDF (reference sequence). The CDR3 coding sequence is TGTGCCACCAGCAGAGAAGGGACAGGAAAATACGAGCAGTACTTC. Translated: CATSREGTGKYEQYF.

This clonotype was picked up a small number of times. This chain joins TRBV6-2 or TRBV6-3 and TRBJ2-2; 7 bases align to TRBD1. Trimming removed 5 bases from V and 1 base from J; junction bases left unmatched: 4. The CDR3 runs to 15 residues. CDR1 is MNHEY and CDR2 is SVGEGT in the germline V gene. In DNA, the CDR3 is TGTGCCAGCAGTCGCGGACAGGTGAACACCGGGGAGCTGTTTTTT. Translating it yields CASSRGQVNTGELFF.

The chain is built from TRBV7-8 and TRBJ2-1; TRBD1 or TRBD2 may be the D gene (5 bases each). Germline CDR1 reads SGHVS; CDR2 reads FQNEAQ. This CDR3 has 14 residues. Trimming pared 5 bases from V and 9 bases from J, leaving 17 bases between. The DNA of the CDR3 is TGTGCCAGCAGCCCCGCCGGGACCACTATTGAGCAGTTCTTC. It codes for CASSPAGTTIEQFF.

A remark on this clonotype: This sequence may be a read error, since a much larger clone differs from it by one base. The V and J genes are TRBV5-6 and TRBJ2-7; D remains unclear. This CDR3 contains 13 residues. Germline V CDR1 and CDR2: SGHDT, YYEEEE. The germline V and J ends were trimmed by 5 bases and 6 bases, with 15 bases remaining between them. The CDR3 DNA reads TGTGCCAGCAGATCCAGTCGCATTCGCGAGCAGTACGTC. Protein sequence: CASRSSRIREQYV.